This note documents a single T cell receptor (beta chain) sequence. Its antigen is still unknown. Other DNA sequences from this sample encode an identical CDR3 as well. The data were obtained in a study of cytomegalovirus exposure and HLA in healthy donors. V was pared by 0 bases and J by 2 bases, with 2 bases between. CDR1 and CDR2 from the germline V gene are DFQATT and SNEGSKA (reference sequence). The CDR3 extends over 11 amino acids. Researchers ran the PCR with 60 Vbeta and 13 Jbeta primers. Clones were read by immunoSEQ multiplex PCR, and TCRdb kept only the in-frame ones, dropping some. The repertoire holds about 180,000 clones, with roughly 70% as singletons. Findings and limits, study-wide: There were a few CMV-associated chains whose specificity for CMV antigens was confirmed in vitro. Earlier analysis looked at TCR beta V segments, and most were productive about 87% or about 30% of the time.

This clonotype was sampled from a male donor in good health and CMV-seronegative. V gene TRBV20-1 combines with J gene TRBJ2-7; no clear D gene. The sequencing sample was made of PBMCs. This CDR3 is CSARDTYEQYF. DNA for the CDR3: TGCAGTGCTAGAGATACCTACGAGCAGTACTTC.